This T cell receptor beta chain was sequenced during a study of neoadjuvant anti-PD-1 for oral cavity cancer. Study information: Most patients had three to four biweekly doses of 3 mg/kg nivolumab before resection.

V was clipped by 6 bases and J by 8 bases; unmatched bases: 6. The CDR3 consists of 12 residues. The germline CDR1 and CDR2 sequences are SNHLY and FYNNEI. Method: immunoSEQ multiplex PCR; TCRdb's copy keeps in-frame clones and lacks some. The repertoire holds 68,000 or so clones, about 85% seen once, with 3% to 3.5% in the top ten. As to time point: after neoadjuvant nivolumab, at surgical resection. Patients were newly diagnosed with stage II-IVA oral cavity squamous cell carcinoma without prior systemic or radiation treatment. Patients had HPV-negative, locally advanced oral cavity squamous cell carcinoma. PBMCs were not maintained or expanded in culture before analysis.

The chain couples TRBV2 to TRBJ1-1; 7 bases align to TRBD1. The sequencing used PBMCs, collected after nivolumab (anti-PD-1) treatment. This receptor was identified in a person aged 35-79 years with oral cavity squamous cell carcinoma. The CDR3: CASRPTGQEAFF. The CDR3 nucleotides are TGTGCCAGCAGACCGACAGGGCAAGAAGCTTTCTTT.